Given below is one T cell receptor beta chain in context. Its target antigen remains unknown. No base-level quality is on record; no much larger clone is a single base apart. CDR1 LNHDA and CDR2 SQIVND were looked up in the germline V gene (reference sequence). The junction carries 13 bases between V and J, which are trimmed by 0 bases and 2 bases respectively. CDR3 length: 16 amino acids, cysteine to phenylalanine. This entry keeps only the CDR3 DNA: 48 bases, framed from base 1. TCR CDR3 regions were amplified from genomic DNA by multiplex PCR using the deep immunoSEQ assay. Extracted genomic DNA from each cell subset was distributed evenly across all wells of several immunoSEQ 96-well plates, and each plate was treated as a replicate. Each replicate PCR for sorted subsets received 150 to 250 ng genomic DNA, equal to 30,000 or so T cell genomes. Purified libraries were measured with a Qubit 3.0 fluorometer, size-checked on a Bioanalyzer 2100, and measured again with the KAPA Library Quantification kit. Every immunoSEQ 96-well plate was sequenced on a dedicated single-read 150-cycle Illumina NextSeq 550 flow cell. The study's processing was this. Because the immunoSEQ output included only junctional sequences and no quality scores, the filtering could not be the same as the filtering used for full-length reads. Sequences were annotated with PyIR, a Python wrapper for IgBLAST v1.9, using IMGT germline references to assign V/J genes and CDR3. Reads were removed for weak V/J assignments (E-value above 1e-6), missing CDR3, stop codons, out-of-frame junctions, or ambiguous translated residues. V3J clonotypes were defined by identical inferred V gene, J gene, and CDR3 amino acid sequence. Percentage overlap between repertoires was computed as shared unique clonotypes divided by the size of the smaller repertoire. Repertoire richness was assessed with RTK rarefaction, the Chao1 estimator, and Recon v2.1 estimates of unobserved clonotypes. For all TCRbeta clonotypes obtained by the gDNA method from a few donors, generation probabilities were computed with OLGA. Entries here come from immuneACCESS through TCRdb and include only in-frame sequences with V and J called. Some clones fail to appear in such tables; in the studies checked, an unresolved V gene covers under half of the shortfall, and the cause of the remainder is unknown. V and J calls and clone size are given by that table; D and trimming were obtained from the DNA. In all, the sample holds approximately 2,200,000 clones, and about 92% of those were seen once. The ten largest clonotypes hold approximately 1.7% of the sample.

CD8 naive samples consisted of CD45RO-negative cells that were positively selected for CCR7, yielding a CD45RA+CCR7+ population without TemRA cells. The donors were healthy, HIV-negative adults who had no recently reported acute infections or vaccinations. Every donor was a Caucasian adult residing in Nashville, Tennessee, USA. Blood was obtained by leukapheresis, after which PBMCs were separated by Ficoll-Histopaque density gradient centrifugation and cryopreserved in liquid nitrogen vapor phase. Purity and quantity of every magnetically sorted T cell population were checked by analytical flow cytometry. Genomic DNA was isolated from each sorted fraction and quantified by UV absorbance on a Nanodrop 2000c. These data are taken from a study of shared clonotypes between healthy human individuals (dated by TCRdb to the early 2020s). In terms of the full investigation: The cohort comprised two women and three men aged 18 to 49 years. Per donor, three plates each were used for CD4 naive and CD4 memory, two for CD8 naive, and one for CD8 memory. To estimate repertoire size and how much clonotype sharing occurs between individuals, the study deeply sequenced the blood TCR repertoires of several healthy adults. Different laboratories and diverse techniques were used to prepare libraries and sequence TCR repertoires, to increase sequencing depth and limit assay-specific biases. Between about 0.8 and 9 billion PBMCs per donor were obtained by leukapheresis.

The research as a whole found: Pairwise subsampling led to the expectation that sequencing depth would affect the degree of clonotype sharing among donors. The small number of donors limited the genetic and exposure-history diversity represented. Clonotypes shared by all four sorted-subset donors showed higher generation probabilities than non-shared clonotypes. Sampling was restricted to blood, and TCR repertoires in tissues likely differ from the TCR repertoires found in blood. Even with the large sequencing depth, rarefaction of the sorted-subset datasets indicated that sequencing was incomplete. Roughly 5.2% of naive CD4, 3.5% of naive CD8, around 2.3% of memory CD4, and over 0.35% of memory CD8 clonotypes were shared across four donors. Estimated clonotype richness was generally larger for naive than for memory subsets.

The chain is made from TRBV19 and TRBJ1-2; the D gene cannot be resolved reliably. The TCR sequence derives from a man aged 18 to 30 in good health. Some clones in this sample may be carry-over from other donors' samples. Material for sequencing was naive CD8+ T cells from PBMCs. The cell subset or site label, read with the paper, signifies: CD45RA+CCR7+. In nucleotide form, the sequence is TGTGCCAGTAGTATAGATAGAGTGCCTTGGAACTATGGCTACACCTTC. It translates to CASSIDRVPWNYGYTF.